Each of the 30 T cell receptor beta chains below was sequenced from the same sample in a study of blood T cells in healthy people across ages. Then a second PCR, running about 7 to 11 cycles, was carried out with a sample-barcoded 5' primer and a J-beta primer mix. TCRdb ran MiXCR on the 5' RACE reads and lists one entry per CDR3 protein. Here the sample spans approximately 580,000 distinct CDR3 sequences, approximately 25% being singletons. This same sample was also part of a study on T cells of mothers and their children.

Sequences were obtained from blood. These TCRs come from a boy younger than 18 in good health.

This clonotype was found a few times. The chain recombines TRBV5-5 with TRBJ1-1; no firm D call. The CDR3 contains 13 residues. The germline V and J ends were trimmed by 2 bases and 0 bases, with 5 bases remaining between them. CDR1 and CDR2 (germline): SGHKS, YYEKEE (reference sequence). The CDR3: CASSFSVNTEAFF. In DNA, the CDR3 is TGTGCCAGCAGCTTCTCGGTGAACACTGAAGCTTTCTTT.

This clonotype showed up just a few times. This chain connects TRBV7-2 to TRBJ2-7; D is possibly TRBD2 (5 bases). This CDR3 has 14 residues. Per germline, CDR1 SGHTA and CDR2 FQGNSA. V shed 5 bases and J shed 0 bases, with 11 bases lying between them. CDR3 in DNA: TGTACCAGCAGCCCGGACTGGCCCTCCTACGAGCAGTACTTC. It translates to CTSSPDWPSYEQYF.

This chain connects TRBV11-2 to TRBJ2-3; maybe TRBD2 (7 bases). Trimming stripped 8 bases from V and 6 bases from J, with 18 bases between. This CDR3 comprises 14 residues. Germline V CDR1 and CDR2: SGHAT, FQNNGV. CDR3 sequence reads: CASSLGGAGDTQYF. The CDR3 coding sequence is TGTGCCAGCTCCCTGGGGGGGGCGGGGGATACGCAGTATTTT.

This clonotype was recorded at least ten times. This chain links TRBV5-5 with TRBJ1-2; 11 bases fit TRBD1. The CDR3 extends over 14 amino acids. J lost 4 bases, V lost 4 bases, and 3 bases had no gene match. Germline V gene lookup returns CDR1 SGHKS and CDR2 YYEKEE (reference sequence). In DNA, the CDR3 is TGTGCCAGCAGCCCGGGACAGGGGGTCTATGGCTACACCTTC. Its protein product is CASSPGQGVYGYTF.

This clonotype was picked up a small number of times. V usage is TRBV29-1 and J usage is TRBJ2-3; 10 bases are shared with TRBD2. Germline assignment: CDR1 SQVTM and CDR2 ANQGSEA. The CDR3 consists of 16 residues. V was pared by 2 bases and J by 6 bases, with 11 bases of the junction left unmatched. In DNA, the CDR3 is TGCAGCGTTGAACGCGGGCTAGCGGGAGACGGCGATACGCAGTATTTT. Protein sequence: CSVERGLAGDGDTQYF.

V gene TRBV7-9 combines with J gene TRBJ2-5; no reliable D call. Germline V lookup: CDR1 SEHNR, CDR2 FQNEAQ (reference sequence). This CDR3 has 16 residues. The V and J ends lost 1 base and 2 bases respectively, with 14 bases between them. The CDR3 DNA sequence: TGTGCCAGCAGCTTAGTCTCCGGGCTATGGCAAGAGACCCAGTACTTC. Translation gives CASSLVSGLWQETQYF.

This clonotype was observed a handful of times. The V gene is TRBV28, the J gene TRBJ2-3; D unresolved. There are 12 residues in the CDR3. CDR1 is MDHEN, CDR2 SYDVKM, per germline. Trimming removed 6 bases from V and 4 bases from J, with 8 bases in between. The CDR3 sequence: CASRGPADTQYF. CDR3 nucleotide sequence: TGTGCCAGCAGAGGTCCGGCAGATACGCAGTATTTT.

A few counts support this clonotype. This chain connects TRBV29-1 to TRBJ1-2; D is ambiguous. V lost 4 bases, J lost 5 bases, and 14 bases lay in between. There are 13 residues in the CDR3. Looked up from germline, CDR1 is SQVTM and CDR2 is ANQGSEA. DNA of the CDR3: TGCAGCGTTGGCCCGAGGCTGTCTTATGGCTACACCTTC. Amino acid sequence: CSVGPRLSYGYTF.

The chain uses TRBV20-1 and TRBJ2-3, with D unclear. V lost 0 bases to trimming and J lost 2 bases, with 15 bases between them. There are 16 residues in the CDR3. CDR1 is DFQATT and CDR2 is SNEGSKA in the germline V gene (reference sequence). This CDR3 reads CSARDLQSRNTDTQYF. CDR3 coding DNA: TGCAGTGCTAGAGATCTACAAAGTCGGAACACAGATACGCAGTATTTT.

DNA of the CDR3: TGTGCCAGCAGTTCCCCGGGACTAGCGGGAGGAAGGGGTGAGCAGTTCTTC. Protein sequence: CASSSPGLAGGRGEQFF. The chain couples TRBV28 to TRBJ2-5; TRBD2 matches 15 bases. The J call is doubtful: the DNA matches TRBJ2-1 better. The germline gives CDR1 MDHEN, CDR2 SYDVKM. The CDR3 has 17 residues.

This sequence joins TRBV6-5 and TRBJ2-7; D ambiguous. The CDR3 totals 15 residues. Germline loops: CDR1 MNHEY, CDR2 SVGAGI. V was clipped by 0 bases and J by 2 bases, with 11 bases between them. This CDR3 is CASSYSGTSTYEQYF. DNA of the CDR3: TGTGCCAGCAGTTACTCAGGCACTTCTACCTACGAGCAGTACTTC.

This clonotype was found a few times. The rearrangement joins TRBV12-3 or TRBV12-4 to TRBJ2-5, with D unclear. This CDR3 is 12 amino acids long. V was pared by 3 bases and J by 8 bases, with 10 bases between. The CDR3 loop is CASSFSSVTQYF. For the CDR3, the DNA is TGTGCCAGCAGTTTCAGTTCCGTAACCCAGTACTTC.

This rearrangement joins TRBV6-2 or TRBV6-3 to TRBJ2-1, with TRBD2 matching over 8 bases. The CDR3 covers 17 residues. The germline CDR1 and CDR2 sequences are MNHEY and SVGEGT. J was trimmed by 2 bases and V by 2 bases; bases with no gene match: 8. DNA for the CDR3: TGTGCCAGCAGTTACACCAGTCAGCGGGGGCCCTACAATGAGCAGTTCTTC. Its translation is CASSYTSQRGPYNEQFF.

The chain uses TRBV11-2 and TRBJ2-2, with D maybe TRBD2 (5 bases). V was trimmed by 7 bases and J by 3 bases, leaving 15 bases between them. CDR1 and CDR2 (germline): SGHAT, FQNNGV. This CDR3 has 15 amino acids. CDR3 nucleotide sequence: TGTGCCAGCACCCTATATCGGGGAGACACCGGGGAGCTGTTTTTT. It specifies CASTLYRGDTGELFF.

This clonotype has more than one count but fewer than ten. V usage is TRBV28 and J usage is TRBJ2-7; 7 nucleotides align to TRBD2. This CDR3 comprises 14 residues. The junction had 16 bases not matched to a gene; V was cut back by 10 bases and J by 7 bases. The germline V gene has CDR1 MDHEN and CDR2 SYDVKM. The CDR3 sequence is CANLAWAGAEEQYF. The CDR3, as DNA: TGTGCCAACCTCGCTTGGGCGGGAGCTGAAGAGCAGTACTTC.

This rearrangement joins TRBV3-1 to TRBJ1-2; 12 bases are a match to TRBD1. Germline CDR1 LGHDT, CDR2 YNNKEL (reference sequence). V shed 0 bases and J 8 bases; nucleotides not matched to a gene: 10. The CDR3 runs to 17 residues. The DNA for the CDR3 is TGTGCCAGCAGCCAAGATTTGGGACAGGGGGCGCCGAGGGGCTACACCTTC. It codes for CASSQDLGQGAPRGYTF. Filled out from reference TRBV3-1 and TRBJ1-2, the complete variable domain reads DTAVSQTPKYLVTQMGNDKSIKCEQNLGHDTMYWYKQDSKKFLKIMFSYNNKELIINETVPNRFSPKSPDKAHLNLHINSLELGDSAVYFCASSQDLGQGAPRGYTFGSGTRLTVV.

The V and J genes are TRBV27 and TRBJ2-5; D may be TRBD1 (6 bases). The better agreement between TRBJ2-7 and the DNA end casts doubt on the J call. Germline V gives CDR1 MNHEY, CDR2 SMNVEV (reference sequence). There are 15 residues in the CDR3. CDR3 coding DNA: TGTGCCAGCAGTTTAATGGGCAGGGGCACCTACGAGCAGTACTTC. Its protein is CASSLMGRGTYEQYF.

The chain joins TRBV15 to TRBJ1-5, with D hard to call. V was clipped by 5 bases and J by 9 bases, with 11 bases between them. The CDR3 length is 12 residues. The V gene's germline CDR1 is LNHNV and CDR2 YYDKDF (reference sequence). DNA of the CDR3: TGTGCCACCAGCCTTCCCCGTCGGCCCCAGCATTTT. It specifies CATSLPRRPQHF.

This clonotype was seen a few times. The J gene is TRBJ1-2, the V gene TRBV12-3 or TRBV12-4; D might be TRBD1 (5 bases). CDR3 length: 15 residues. V gave up 1 base and J gave up 0 bases, with 9 bases separating them. CDR3 nucleotides: TGTGCCAGCAGTTTAGACAGGCCCCCTAACTATGGCTACACCTTC. Translating gives CASSLDRPPNYGYTF.

The chain joins TRBV20-1 to TRBJ1-1; 9 nucleotides align to TRBD1. Trimming took 2 bases from V and 0 from J; bases not matched to a gene: 4. This CDR3 has 15 amino acids. Germline CDR1 and CDR2: DFQATT and SNEGSKA (reference sequence). DNA of the CDR3: TGCAGTGCTAGACCCGGGACAGGGATGAACACTGAAGCTTTCTTT. Amino acid sequence: CSARPGTGMNTEAFF.

This clonotype was found once. The rearrangement uses TRBV5-1 and TRBJ1-1, with D possibly being TRBD1 (6 bases). The CDR3 extends over 15 amino acids. CDR1 and CDR2 (germline): SGHRS, YFSETQ. Trimming shortened V by 3 bases and J by 4 bases, and 16 bases separated the two germline ends. CDR3 bases: TGCGCCAGCAGCTATTCGACAGGCCAGGGCACTGAAGCTTTCTTT. Protein product: CASSYSTGQGTEAFF.

J is TRBJ2-7 and V is TRBV25-1; D possibly corresponds to TRBD1 (6 bases). The V gene lost 2 bases and the J gene lost 4 bases, with 15 bases spanning the gap. This CDR3 has 15 residues. Germline V lookup: CDR1 MGHDK, CDR2 SYGVNS. The CDR3 DNA follows: TGTGCCAGCAGTGAAGAGGGCGCAGGGGTATACGAGCAGTACTTC. The encoded protein is CASSEEGAGVYEQYF.

This chain uses TRBV20-1 with TRBJ1-1, with D maybe TRBD1 (6 bases). V was pared by 1 base and J by 4 bases, with 13 bases between. CDR1 is DFQATT and CDR2 is SNEGSKA in the germline V gene (reference sequence). This CDR3 is built from 14 residues. In DNA, the CDR3 is TGCAGTGCTAGAGGCCCAGGGGTCGGCACTGAAGCTTTCTTT. Amino acids: CSARGPGVGTEAFF.

The chain uses TRBV7-9 and TRBJ1-1; D unclear. The CDR3 extends over 13 amino acids. Trimming pared 5 bases from V and 3 bases from J, leaving 10 bases between. The V gene's germline CDR1 is SEHNR and CDR2 FQNEAQ (reference sequence). The CDR3 spells CASSPYQDTEAFF. In nucleotides, the CDR3 is TGTGCCAGCAGCCCATACCAGGACACTGAAGCTTTCTTT.

This clonotype was seen a few times. The CDR3 coding sequence is TGTGCCAGCAGACTCGACAGTCTTAGCAATCAGCCCCAGCATTTT. This translates into CASRLDSLSNQPQHF. The chain carries TRBV6-5 and TRBJ1-5, with D maybe TRBD1 (5 bases). Germline V gives CDR1 MNHEY, CDR2 SVGAGI. The CDR3 covers 15 residues. The V gene lost 6 bases and the J gene lost 0 bases, with 12 bases spanning the gap.

This rearrangement joins TRBV25-1 to TRBJ2-1, with D perhaps TRBD2 (5 bases). Per the germline V gene, CDR1 is MGHDK and CDR2 is SYGVNS. The CDR3 runs 14 residues. Trimming took 7 bases from V and 7 from J, leaving 17 bases between them. CDR3 protein: CASIPSRVGNEQFF. CDR3 DNA sequence: TGTGCCAGCATCCCCTCGAGGGTGGGGAATGAGCAGTTCTTC.

Only a few counts were recorded for this clonotype. The V and J genes are TRBV6-5 and TRBJ2-7; D gene unclear. CDR3 length equals 15 residues. Per the germline V gene, CDR1 is MNHEY and CDR2 is SVGAGI. The V and J ends lost 6 bases and 0 bases respectively, with 15 bases between them. Written as DNA, the CDR3 is TGTGCCAGCAGCACCGGGCTCCAAGGCTCCTACGAGCAGTACTTC. This gives the protein CASSTGLQGSYEQYF.

The chain recombines TRBV27 with TRBJ2-1, with 9 bases lining up with TRBD1. This CDR3 region has 13 residues. J was trimmed by 7 bases and V by 6 bases; bases with no gene match: 4. Per germline, CDR1 MNHEY and CDR2 SMNVEV (reference sequence). CDR3 sequence reads: CASSWDRENEQFF. The DNA of the CDR3 is TGTGCCAGCAGCTGGGACAGGGAGAATGAGCAGTTCTTC.

This clonotype appeared a few times. V and J are TRBV7-9 and TRBJ1-3; no clear D gene. The CDR3 has 16 amino acids. The V gene lost 4 bases and the J gene lost 0 bases, with 13 bases spanning the gap. CDR1 SEHNR and CDR2 FQNEAQ come from the germline V gene (reference sequence). The CDR3 coding sequence is TGTGCCAGCAGCTCCCAATTCGCTTCCTCTGGAAACACCATATATTTT. This encodes CASSSQFASSGNTIYF.

In this sample, this clonotype turned up many times. This chain joins TRBV7-2 and TRBJ1-2; no definite D call. V was pared by 5 bases and J by 4 bases, with 14 bases between. From germline, CDR1 is SGHTA and CDR2 FQGNSA. The CDR3 extends over 14 amino acids. The chain's CDR3 is CASSPRTGGYGYTF. The CDR3 DNA sequence: TGTGCCAGCAGCCCCCGAACGGGTGGCTATGGCTACACCTTC.